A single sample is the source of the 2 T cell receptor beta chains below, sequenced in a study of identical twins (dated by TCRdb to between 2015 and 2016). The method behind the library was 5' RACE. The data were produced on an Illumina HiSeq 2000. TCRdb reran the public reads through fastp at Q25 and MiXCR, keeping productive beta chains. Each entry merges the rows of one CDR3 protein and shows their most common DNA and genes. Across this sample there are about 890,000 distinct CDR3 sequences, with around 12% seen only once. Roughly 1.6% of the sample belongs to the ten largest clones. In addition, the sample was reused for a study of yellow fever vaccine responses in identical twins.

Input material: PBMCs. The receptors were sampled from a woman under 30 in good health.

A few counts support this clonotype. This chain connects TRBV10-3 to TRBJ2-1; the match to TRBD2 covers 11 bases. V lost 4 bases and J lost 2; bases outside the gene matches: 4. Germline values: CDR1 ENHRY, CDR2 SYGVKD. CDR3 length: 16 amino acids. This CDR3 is CAISGSGGAAYNEQFF. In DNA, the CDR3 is TGTGCCATCAGTGGTAGCGGGGGGGCAGCCTACAATGAGCAGTTCTTC.

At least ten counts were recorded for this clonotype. The CDR3 nucleotides are TGTGCCAGCAGCGTAGTAGGAATTCCCACAGATACGCAGTATTTT. Translated: CASSVVGIPTDTQYF. This chain joins TRBV9 and TRBJ2-3, with D uncertain. This CDR3 comprises 15 residues. Germline V CDR1 and CDR2: SGDLS, YYNGEE. Trimming removed 0 bases from V and 2 bases from J, with 10 bases in between.